Described below is a single T cell receptor (beta chain) sequence and its context. No antigen is known for it. No qualities accompany the bases; no much larger clone lies one base away. To estimate absolute template abundance from read counts, synthetic TCR analog templates were spiked into each PCR. The immunoSEQ assay used bias-controlled V and J gene primers to amplify TCRbeta CDR3 regions from genomic DNA. Rearranged TCRbeta segments were sequenced at approximately 20X coverage. Turning to the authors' computational methods: Clustering was used to correct sequencing errors, and CDR3s were annotated against IMGT to assign V, D and J genes. Only productive TCRbeta rearrangements were used in downstream analyses, excluding out-of-frame or stop-codon sequences. Clonality was computed as one minus Shannon entropy normalized by the log of the number of unique productive sequences. Fisher's exact test with Benjamini-Hochberg correction, at a threshold of adjusted p below 0.01, was used to find clones that differed between time points or between blood and tumor. TCRdb limited this immuneACCESS table to in-frame rearrangements with V and J called. A share of clones is missing; checked studies link under half to unresolved V genes, and the rest is unexplained. The D gene and trimming were derived from the DNA, and the V and J assignments and clone size from that table. The sample contains approximately 15,000 clones, around 87% of them found a single time. Around 5.5% of the sample belongs to the ten largest clones.

A cohort of about 31 patients with locally advanced or metastatic urothelial carcinoma, treated at Memorial Sloan Kettering on a trial protocol, was included. Peripheral blood mononuclear cells were collected pretreatment and during treatment, with between 1 and 8 total time points per patient. The Qiagen DNeasy Blood extraction kit was used to purify genomic DNA from total PBMCs and from tumor samples. PBMCs were collected pretreatment and during treatment, and were isolated and stored as previously described. This sample is part of a study of PD-L1 blockade in urothelial cancer (dated by TCRdb to the late 2010s). Notes on the research overall: All patients started therapy in the mid-2010s and received atezolizumab 1,200 mg intravenously every 3 weeks. Pretreatment blood TCR-seq was available for about 27 patients, at least one posttreatment blood collection was obtained for around 25 patients, and tumor TCR-seq was available for around 25 patients. Blood samples were analyzed 3 weeks after the start of treatment (second dose) and 6 weeks after the start of treatment. TCR sequencing covered pretreatment tumor samples and matched, serially collected peripheral blood taken before and after atezolizumab treatment. In the same patients who had TCR sequencing, pretreatment tumors also underwent whole exome sequencing and RNA sequencing. Nine patients achieved durable clinical benefit and about 19 did not. About 85% of the roughly 29 patients were males with bladder-origin urothelial cancer, and 18 of 29 reported a prior smoking history. An ECOG performance status of 0 or 1 was recorded for the patients, and 0 to 3 prior chemotherapy regimens had been received by the patients. Durable clinical benefit was defined as a progression-free survival longer than 6 months, and TCR features were additionally tested against progression-free survival and overall survival. The study was an exploratory multi-omic analysis of somatic, immune and clinical correlates of response to PD-L1 blockade with atezolizumab in urothelial cancer. Blood samples gave a median of around 140,000 T cells and 88,000 or so unique TCRs, with a median clonality of 0.080. Broader findings and caveats from the paper: Improved progression-free and overall survival was associated with having pretreatment peripheral blood TCR clonality below the median. Among patients with durable benefit, tumor-associated TCR clones showed greater expansion in peripheral blood 3 weeks after treatment started (n = 22, p = 0.022). Because of the small sample size (n = 29) and the many exploratory analyses performed, the results are intended to be regarded as hypothesis-generating.

The germline V gene encodes CDR1 KGHSH and CDR2 LQKENI. From the cysteine up to the phenylalanine, the CDR3 has a length of 16 residues. Only the CDR3 DNA stays, 48 bases, in frame from base 1. The germline V and J ends show losses of 2 bases and 4 bases respectively, and no gene match explains 9 bases of the junction. This clonotype was sampled from a man aged 50 to 59 with urothelial cancer. This chain is built from TRBV18 and TRBJ2-5, with 8 bases matching TRBD2. The sequenced sample was PBMCs, obtained around atezolizumab (anti-PD-L1) treatment. The CDR3 in this case is CASSPTSGPRGETQYF. Here is the DNA: TGTGCCAGCTCACCAACTAGCGGCCCTAGGGGAGAGACCCAGTACTTC.